The 15 T cell receptor beta chains below all came from one sample that was sequenced in a study of Ad26.COV2.S vaccination and SARS-CoV-2 variants. Using immunoSEQ multiplex PCR, the repertoire was profiled, and TCRdb retains in-frame clones only, with some absent. The data show about 350,000 clones, 92% seen once. Sample: peripheral blood, taken after recovery from COVID-19. Every receptor here comes from a human donor who had recovered from COVID-19.

V usage is TRBV25-1 and J usage is TRBJ2-2; TRBD1 agrees at 8 bases. Germline V gene sequence: CDR1 MGHDK, CDR2 SYGVNS. There are 14 residues in the CDR3. V trimming: 4 bases; J trimming: 4 bases; junction bases outside the gene matches: 2. The CDR3 DNA reads TGTGCCAGCAGTGCCACAGGGGGCACCGGGGAGCTGTTTTTT. This codes for CASSATGGTGELFF. The variable domain in full, completed from reference TRBV25-1 and TRBJ2-2, reads EADIYQTPRYLVIGTGKKITLECSQTMGHDKMYWYQQDPGMELHLIHYSYGVNSTEKGDLSSESTVSRIRTEHFPLTLESARPSHTSQYLCASSATGGTGELFFGEGSRLTVL.

The chain employs TRBV6-5 and TRBJ1-1; possibly TRBD1 for D (5 bases). The CDR3 spans 13 residues. V was clipped by 7 bases and J by 1 base, with 10 bases between them. Per the germline V gene, CDR1 is MNHEY and CDR2 is SVGAGI. The CDR3 bases are TGTGCCAGCACGGGACTTTCGAACACTGAAGCTTTCTTT. Protein sequence: CASTGLSNTEAFF.

In this sample, this clone turned up a few times. This rearrangement joins TRBV10-1 to TRBJ1-5; D is unresolved. V was shortened by 7 bases and J by 6 bases, with 10 bases between the two germline ends. Germline V gene sequence: CDR1 WNHNN, CDR2 SYGVQD (reference sequence). The CDR3 is 12 residues long. The CDR3 DNA reads TGCGCCAGCACCTTATCTGGTCAGCCCCAGCATTTT. Residues: CASTLSGQPQHF.

The table lists this clone with a count of one. The chain couples TRBV27 to TRBJ2-7, with D perhaps matching TRBD2 (5 bases). Per germline, CDR1 MNHEY and CDR2 SMNVEV (reference sequence). This CDR3 region has 13 residues. Trimming took off 3 bases at V and 0 bases at J, with 6 bases between the two ends. The CDR3 nucleotides are TGTGCCAGCAGTTTTACTAGCTCCTACGAGCAGTACTTC. It codes for CASSFTSSYEQYF.

This chain uses TRBV9 with TRBJ1-3, with D unresolved. The V end lost 2 bases, the J end lost 2 bases, and 11 bases lay between the germline ends. The CDR3 is 15 residues long. Germline V lookup: CDR1 SGDLS, CDR2 YYNGEE. CDR3 nucleotide sequence: TGTGCCAGCAGCGTGAGTTGGGCAACTGGAAACACCATATATTTT. Translation gives CASSVSWATGNTIYF.

The rearrangement links TRBV7-9 to TRBJ1-2; D remains ambiguous. V was clipped by 4 bases and J by 0 bases, with 12 bases between them. The length of the CDR3 is 15 residues. Germline-derived CDR1 and CDR2 are SEHNR and FQNEAQ (reference sequence). The CDR3 loop reads CASSSSLTANYGYTF. CDR3 in DNA: TGTGCCAGCAGCTCGAGTTTGACGGCTAACTATGGCTACACCTTC.

This clone was recorded only once. The chain has TRBV12-5 and TRBJ2-6; D unresolved. Trimming left V 6 bases short and J 4 bases short, with 10 bases between. The CDR3 totals 14 residues. The germline CDR1 and CDR2 sequences are LGHNT and FRNRAP. The CDR3 nucleotides read TGTGCTAGTGGCCGGGCCTCCGGGGCCAACGTCCTGACTTTC. Its protein is CASGRASGANVLTF.

The genes are TRBV7-9 and TRBJ1-1; no clear D. This CDR3 spans 14 amino acids. CDR1 SEHNR and CDR2 FQNEAQ come from the germline V gene (reference sequence). Trimming left V 5 bases short and J 8 bases short, with 18 bases between. DNA for the CDR3: TGTGCCAGCAGCCAGGTCGGAGTAGCCCCCGAAGCTTTCTTT. This encodes CASSQVGVAPEAFF. The full variable domain, in which reference TRBV7-9 and TRBJ1-1 provide the parts outside the CDR3, is DTGVSQNPRHKITKRGQNVTFRCDPISEHNRLYWYRQTLGQGPEFLTYFQNEAQLEKSRLLSDRFSAERPKGSFSTLEIQRTEQGDSAMYLCASSQVGVAPEAFFGQGTRLTVV.

This chain links TRBV21-1 with TRBJ2-7. TRBV21-1 is labeled a pseudogene. The CDR3 covers 14 residues. The CDR3 sequence: CASSKGTASYEQYF. CDR3 sequence (DNA): TGTGCCAGCAGCAAAGGGACGGCCTCCTACGAGCAGTACTTC.

This chain joins TRBV3-1 (or the pseudogene TRBV3-2) and TRBJ2-7, with D possibly matching TRBD1 (6 bases). With 4 bases removed from V and 3 bases from J, the gap between germline ends came to 13 bases. There are 14 residues in the CDR3. Per the germline V gene, CDR1 is LGHDT and CDR2 is YNNKEL (reference sequence). CDR3 sequence reads: CASSPNREIYEQYF. For the CDR3, the DNA is TGTGCCAGCAGCCCGAACAGGGAGATCTACGAGCAGTACTTC.

The V call is TRBV2, the J call TRBJ2-4; D is undetermined. The CDR3 runs to 12 residues. The germline V gene has CDR1 SNHLY and CDR2 FYNNEI. V was pared by 11 bases and J by 0 bases, with 8 bases between. Written as DNA, the CDR3 is TGTGCCCGCGGTATAGCCAAAAACATTCAGTACTTC. This translates into CARGIAKNIQYF.

The chain links TRBV18 to TRBJ1-6; D not certain. V lost 6 bases, J lost 8 bases, and 11 bases lay in between. The CDR3 sequence is 13 residues long. The germline V gene encodes CDR1 KGHSH and CDR2 LQKENI. In DNA, the CDR3 is TGTGCCAGCTCCCCTGGACCTGATTCACCCCTCCACTTT. Encoded protein: CASSPGPDSPLHF.

Remarks on this clone: At the DNA level, this CDR3 is encoded by other sequences in the same sample as well. V usage is TRBV12-3 or TRBV12-4 and J usage is TRBJ2-5; D may be TRBD1 (6 bases). The CDR3 has 11 amino acids. Deletions cut 5 bases from V and 5 bases from J, with 6 bases between. The CDR3 coding sequence is TGTGCCAGCAGTCAGGGGGAGACCCAGTACTTC. It codes for CASSQGETQYF.

The chain couples TRBV1 to TRBJ2-7; the D call in the table, TRBD2, was not verified against the DNA. TRBV1 is described as a pseudogene. This CDR3 region has 14 residues. The CDR3 nucleotides are TGCACCAGCCACCTAGCGGGGGGGTTCTACGAGCAGTACTTC. It encodes CTSHLAGGFYEQYF.

This clone was counted once. The rearrangement uses TRBV6-5 and TRBJ1-1; no clear D gene. The germline V gene encodes CDR1 MNHEY and CDR2 SVGAGI. The CDR3 covers 12 residues. V was trimmed by 7 bases and J by 4 bases, leaving 10 bases between them. The CDR3 reads CASTRVGTEAFF. CDR3 coding DNA: TGTGCCAGCACCCGGGTTGGCACTGAAGCTTTCTTT.